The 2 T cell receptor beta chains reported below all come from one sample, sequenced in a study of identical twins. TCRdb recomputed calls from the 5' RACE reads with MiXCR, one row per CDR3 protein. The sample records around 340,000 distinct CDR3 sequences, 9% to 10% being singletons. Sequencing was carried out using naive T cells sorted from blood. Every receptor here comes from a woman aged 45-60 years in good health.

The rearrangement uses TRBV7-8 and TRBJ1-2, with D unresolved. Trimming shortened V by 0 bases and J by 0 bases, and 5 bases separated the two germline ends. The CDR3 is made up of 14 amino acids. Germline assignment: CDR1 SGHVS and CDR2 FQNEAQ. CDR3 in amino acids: CASSLAQSNYGYTF. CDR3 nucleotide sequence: TGTGCCAGCAGCTTAGCTCAGTCTAACTATGGCTACACCTTC.

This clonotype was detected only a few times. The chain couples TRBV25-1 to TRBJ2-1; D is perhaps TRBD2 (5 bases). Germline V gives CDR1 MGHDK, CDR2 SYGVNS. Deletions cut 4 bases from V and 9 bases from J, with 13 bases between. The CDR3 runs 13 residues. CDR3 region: CASSVLGVGEQFF. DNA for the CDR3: TGTGCCAGCAGTGTCCTGGGAGTGGGTGAGCAGTTCTTC.